This note documents a single T cell receptor (beta chain) sequence. Its specificity is unknown. PCR employed 60 Vbeta and 13 Jbeta primers. TCRdb keeps only in-frame clones here, not all; method: immunoSEQ multiplex PCR. The profile covers around 140,000 clones, with roughly four fifths appearing a single time and 9.7% taken by the ten largest. This record comes from a study of cytomegalovirus exposure and HLA in healthy donors. Study observations and caveats: Later analysis identified about 18,000 TCR beta sequences associated with HLA alleles, using a false discovery rate threshold of 0.05. In presence/absence analyses, roughly uniform sequencing depth across donors was assumed.

Trimming removed 5 bases from V and 6 bases from J; junction bases left unmatched: 7. Germline V gene lookup returns CDR1 LNHDA and CDR2 SQIVND (reference sequence). The CDR3 runs 14 residues. The receptor comes from a woman aged 55 to 70 in good health and CMV-seropositive. The V and J genes are TRBV19 and TRBJ2-7; 10 bases are shared with TRBD1. The sequencing sample was made of PBMCs. In nucleotides, the CDR3 is TGTGCCAGTAGTCAACCGGGACAGGGGAGCGAGCAGTACTTC. It translates to CASSQPGQGSEQYF.